A single TCR beta chain is shown here with its context. Its target is not known. This specimen comes from a study of T cell responses to AZD1222 COVID-19 vaccine. Whole-study results and caveats: Scientists sampled the repertoires only once the peak T cell response had passed. There were vaccine-associated CD4 TCRs across spike, dominant at 160-218 and 743-854. Among AZD1222 vaccinees, only five to seven were seropositive at baseline.

The method was immunoSEQ multiplex PCR; TCRdb's version includes in-frame clones alone and lacks a portion of them. The table lists more than 85,000 clones, approximately 94% of them singletons. CDR3 length: 12 residues. CDR1 and CDR2 from the germline V gene are SNHLY and FYNNEI. V was clipped by 4 bases and J by 11 bases, with 14 bases between them. The rearrangement joins TRBV2 to TRBJ1-1; D unresolved. Sample: peripheral blood, taken 28 days after the second AZD1222 dose. The sequence was obtained from an adult who received the AZD1222 COVID-19 vaccine. DNA of the CDR3: TGTGCCAGCAGTGTGAGGGTTTTGGGTGCTTTCTTT. Its translation: CASSVRVLGAFF.